Listed here are 8 T cell receptor beta chains from one sample, sequenced in a study of beta chain features in type 1 diabetes. The sequenced template was cDNA made from the entire isolated RNA. Repertoires were generated with immunoSEQ multiplex PCR, while TCRdb's copy carries only in-frame clones and drops some. The sample includes 970,000 or so clones, about a sixth seen only once; the top ten take around 0.02%. Source material: naive CD4+ T cells from blood. The origin of the receptors is a woman younger than 30 in good health.

The V call is TRBV2, the J call TRBJ2-7, with a weak D call TRBD1 (5 bases). Germline assignment: CDR1 SNHLY and CDR2 FYNNEI. The CDR3 sequence is 14 residues long. The germline V and J ends were trimmed by 7 bases and 0 bases, with 13 bases remaining between them. Here the CDR3 DNA reads TGTGCCAGCATCGAATCAGGGTACTCCTACGAGCAGTACTTC. This translates into CASIESGYSYEQYF.

The V and J genes are TRBV6-5 and TRBJ2-7, with D perhaps matching TRBD2 (6 bases). This CDR3 spans 13 amino acids. Germline values: CDR1 MNHEY, CDR2 SVGAGI. V was shortened by 6 bases and J by 3 bases, with 12 bases between the two germline ends. CDR3 DNA: TGTGCCAGCAGCGGAACTAGCAGCTACGAGCAGTACTTC. Protein sequence: CASSGTSSYEQYF.

The chain couples TRBV4-2 to TRBJ1-4, with TRBD1 identical over 7 bases. The length of the CDR3 is 21 residues. Trimming took 4 bases from V and 8 from J; bases not matched to a gene: 28. The V gene's germline CDR1 is LGHNA and CDR2 YNFKEQ. CDR3 bases: TGTGCCAGCAGCCGAAAAGGGACCGTGCGTGGCAGGGGGACGGTCGGAGAAAAACTGTTTTTT. This codes for CASSRKGTVRGRGTVGEKLFF.

This clone appeared a few times. Here the CDR3 DNA reads TGCAGCGTCGACACAGCATCCTACGAGCAGTACTTC. Translation gives CSVDTASYEQYF. This chain connects TRBV29-1 to TRBJ2-7; D gene unclear. With 6 bases removed from V and 1 base from J, the gap between germline ends came to 10 bases. This CDR3 contains 12 residues. Per germline, CDR1 SQVTM and CDR2 ANQGSEA.

The chain couples TRBV13 to TRBJ1-1, with D uncertain. Trimming left V 5 bases short and J 3 bases short, with 22 bases between. This CDR3 is 17 amino acids long. Per germline, CDR1 PRHDT and CDR2 FYEKMQ (reference sequence). The CDR3 spells CASSHPVAVSGHTEAFF. The DNA of the CDR3 is TGTGCCAGCAGCCATCCTGTTGCGGTTAGTGGGCACACTGAAGCTTTCTTT.

The CDR3: CASSLMGAGESDTQYF. The CDR3, as DNA: TGTGCCAGCAGCTTAATGGGGGCGGGAGAGTCAGATACGCAGTATTTT. This chain uses TRBV7-3 with TRBJ2-3; perhaps TRBD2 as D (7 bases). Per the germline V gene, CDR1 is SGHTA and CDR2 is FQGTGA. V was pared by 1 base and J by 4 bases, with 15 bases between. The length of the CDR3 is 16 residues.

This chain joins TRBV19 and TRBJ2-6; no clear D. Germline V gene data show CDR1 as LNHDA and CDR2 as SQIVND (reference sequence). The CDR3 has 19 amino acids. Trimming shortened V by 4 bases and J by 0 bases, and 19 bases separated the two germline ends. The CDR3 region is CASSTLRVRILSGANVLTF. DNA of the CDR3: TGTGCCAGTAGTACACTCCGGGTCCGAATACTCTCTGGGGCCAACGTCCTGACTTTC.

This clone has just a few counts. V usage is TRBV25-1 and J usage is TRBJ1-4; D possibly corresponds to TRBD1 (5 bases). Germline assignment: CDR1 MGHDK and CDR2 SYGVNS. The V end lost 0 bases, the J end lost 5 bases, and 16 bases lay between the germline ends. CDR3 length: 17 residues. In DNA, the CDR3 is TGTGCCAGCAGTGAATATTTGGGGGTAGGAGGGAATGAAAAACTGTTTTTT. Amino acid sequence: CASSEYLGVGGNEKLFF.